This is a list of T cell receptor beta chains from one sample in a study of T cells expressing NK-cell markers. Each CDR3 protein gets one entry in TCRdb, which reprocessed the 5' RACE reads and gives no DNA. The sample has fewer than 300,000 distinct CDR3 sequences, and its top ten clones hold 4.2%. The sequenced sample consisted of blood T cells: a sorted CD56 or NKG2C T cell subset, CD4+ or CD8+ T cells, or bulk PBMC T cells (not recorded which). The receptors were sampled from a woman between 18 and 70 years old in good health. The CDR3 runs from the conserved cysteine through the conserved F or W.

TRBJ1-2 | TRBV20-1 | CSAQDRGRDYGYTF
TRBJ2-1 | TRBV18 | CASSSSDEQFF
TRBJ2-7 | TRBV12-3/TRBV12-4 | CASSLTGLSYEQYF
TRBJ2-3 | TRBV20-1 | CSARAADSTDTQYF
TRBJ1-1 | TRBV25-1 | CASSEWARTEAFF
TRBJ1-3 | TRBV7-2 | CASSLGGGAGNTIYF
TRBJ1-1 | TRBV10-3 | CAIRPTGRGNTEAFF
TRBJ2-1 | TRBV6-1 | CATLRSGDNEQFF
TRBJ2-1 | TRBV6-1 | CASRRQGPGDEQFF
TRBJ1-2 | TRBV12-3/TRBV12-4 | CASSPPRTGPHGYTF
TRBJ1-1 | TRBV15 | CATSRDREGRNTEAFF
TRBJ2-7 | TRBV5-4 | CASSGGDFSYEQYF
TRBJ1-1 | TRBV20-1 | CSARDRGRLNTEAFF
TRBJ1-4 | TRBV12-3/TRBV12-4 | CASSPGGLANEKLFF
TRBJ2-7 | TRBV7-3 | CASSLTSGSTEQYF
TRBJ2-5 | TRBV20-1 | CSAWRKETQYF
TRBJ1-1 | TRBV10-2 | CASSEAAGGTEAFF
TRBJ1-1 | TRBV5-1 | CASSPPAHTEAFF
TRBJ2-3 | TRBV29-1 | CSATGQGTDTQYF
TRBJ2-1 | TRBV5-1 | CASSFLRGTGEQFF